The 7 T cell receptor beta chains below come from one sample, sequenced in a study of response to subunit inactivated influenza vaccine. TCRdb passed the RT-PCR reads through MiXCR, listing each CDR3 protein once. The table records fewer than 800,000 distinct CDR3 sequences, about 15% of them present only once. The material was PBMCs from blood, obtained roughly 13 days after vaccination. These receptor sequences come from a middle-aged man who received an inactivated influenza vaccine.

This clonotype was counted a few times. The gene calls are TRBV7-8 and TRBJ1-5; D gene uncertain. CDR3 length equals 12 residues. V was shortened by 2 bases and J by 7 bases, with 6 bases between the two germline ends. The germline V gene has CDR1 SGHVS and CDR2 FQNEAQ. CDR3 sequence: CASSLSMQPQHF. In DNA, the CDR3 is TGTGCCAGCAGCTTAAGTATGCAGCCCCAGCATTTT.

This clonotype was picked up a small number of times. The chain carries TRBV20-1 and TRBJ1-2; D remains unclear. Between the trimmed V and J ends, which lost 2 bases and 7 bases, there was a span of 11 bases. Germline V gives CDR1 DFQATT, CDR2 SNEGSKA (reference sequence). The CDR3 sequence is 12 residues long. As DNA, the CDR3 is TGCAGTGCTAGACGGGTGTCTCGTGGCTACACCTTC. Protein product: CSARRVSRGYTF.

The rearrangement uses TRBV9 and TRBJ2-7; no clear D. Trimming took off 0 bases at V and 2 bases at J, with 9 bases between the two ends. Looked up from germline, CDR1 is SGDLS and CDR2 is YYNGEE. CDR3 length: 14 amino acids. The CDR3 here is CASSVEGRPYEQYF. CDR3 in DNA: TGTGCCAGCAGCGTAGAGGGTAGACCCTACGAGCAGTACTTC.

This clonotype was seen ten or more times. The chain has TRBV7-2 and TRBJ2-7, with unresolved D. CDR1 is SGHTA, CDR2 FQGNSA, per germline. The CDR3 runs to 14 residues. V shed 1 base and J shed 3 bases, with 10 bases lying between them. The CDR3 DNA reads TGTGCCAGCAGCTTAGGTGTAGGGCTCTACGAGCAGTACTTC. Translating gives CASSLGVGLYEQYF.

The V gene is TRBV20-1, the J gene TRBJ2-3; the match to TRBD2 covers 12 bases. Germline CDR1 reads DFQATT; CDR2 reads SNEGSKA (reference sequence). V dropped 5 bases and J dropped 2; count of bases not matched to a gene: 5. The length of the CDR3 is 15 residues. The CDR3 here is CSADLAGGLTDTQYF. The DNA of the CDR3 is TGCAGTGCTGACCTAGCGGGGGGGCTCACAGATACGCAGTATTTT.

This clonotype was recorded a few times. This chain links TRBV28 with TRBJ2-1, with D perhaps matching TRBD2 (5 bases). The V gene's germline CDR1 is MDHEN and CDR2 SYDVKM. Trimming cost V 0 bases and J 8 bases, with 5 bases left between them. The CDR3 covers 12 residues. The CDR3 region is CASSLWRDEQFF. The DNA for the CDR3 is TGTGCCAGCAGTTTATGGCGGGATGAGCAGTTCTTC.

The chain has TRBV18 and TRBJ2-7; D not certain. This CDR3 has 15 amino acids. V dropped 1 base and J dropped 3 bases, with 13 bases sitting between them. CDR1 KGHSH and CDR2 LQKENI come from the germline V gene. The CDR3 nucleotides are TGTGCCAGCTCACCACGAGCTACGGAGAACTACGAGCAGTACTTC. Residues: CASSPRATENYEQYF.